These T cell receptor beta chains were read from a single sample in a study of cytomegalovirus exposure and HLA in healthy donors. Produced via immunoSEQ multiplex PCR; TCRdb's table is partial and in-frame only. This sample yields roughly 190,000 clones, of which roughly 77% are seen a single time; less than 4% belongs to the top ten. Source material: PBMCs. All receptors come from a woman in her thirties in good health and CMV-seropositive. Each CDR3 is given with its conserved first and last residue. Fields, in order: D gene, V gene, J gene, clone size, CDR3 protein, CDR3 DNA. The D gene is left open where the match is weak. Size values are once, few and many counts, or a class for expanded clones, and some rows have none.

-	TRBV27	TRBJ2-7	-	CATRPINRVHEQYF	TGTGCCACCCGACCCATAAACAGGGTCCACGAGCAGTACTTC
-	TRBV2	TRBJ2-5	-	CASSVKRGRVETQYF	TGTGCCAGCAGTGTTAAGAGGGGGAGGGTGGAGACCCAGTACTTC
-	TRBV10-2	TRBJ2-7	once	CASSESAFTRTEPYYEQYF	TGCGCCAGCAGTGAGTCGGCGTTTACCCGGACAGAACCTTACTACGAGCAGTACTTC
TRBD2	TRBV5-4	TRBJ2-1	-	CASSFVLAGTSYNEQFF	TGTGCCAGCAGCTTCGTCCTAGCGGGAACCTCCTACAATGAGCAGTTCTTC
-	TRBV2	TRBJ1-4	-	CASSEGLRGYNEKLFF	TGTGCCAGCAGCGAAGGCCTCCGGGGTTATAATGAAAAACTGTTTTTT
TRBD2	TRBV5-1	TRBJ2-1	-	CASTTLAGGPGEQFF	TGCGCCAGCACGACCCTAGCGGGAGGGCCAGGTGAGCAGTTCTTC
-	TRBV6-5	TRBJ2-7	-	CASSYIGLANEQYF	TGTGCCAGCAGTTACATCGGGCTAGCGAACGAGCAGTACTTC
TRBD2	TRBV7-9	TRBJ2-1	-	CASSNTSASSYNEQFF	TGTGCCAGCAGCAATACTAGCGCTAGCTCCTACAATGAGCAGTTCTTC
-	TRBV2	TRBJ2-7	-	CASSGQEYEQYF	TGTGCCAGCAGTGGACAGGAGTACGAGCAGTACTTC
-	TRBV6-5	TRBJ2-2	-	CASSSSDRNTGELFF	TGTGCCAGCAGTTCTTCCGACAGGAACACCGGGGAGCTGTTTTTT
TRBD1	TRBV19	TRBJ1-5	-	CASSWTGGIDQPQHF	TGTGCCAGTAGTTGGACAGGGGGGATCGATCAGCCCCAGCATTTT
-	TRBV18	TRBJ2-3	-	CASSPTQGSPDTQYF	TGTGCCAGCTCACCGACACAGGGCTCACCAGATACGCAGTATTTT
-	TRBV27	TRBJ1-6	-	CASSTPGGYNSPLHF	TGTGCCAGCAGTACCCCCGGGGGGTATAATTCACCCCTCCACTTT
TRBD2	TRBV7-8	TRBJ2-1	-	CASSLSAASGGGLFF	TGTGCCAGCAGCTTAAGCGCAGCTAGCGGGGGGGGGCTATTCTTC
-	TRBV11-2	TRBJ1-3	-	CASSSTGSGNTIYF	TGTGCCAGCAGCTCCACAGGATCCGGAAACACCATATATTTT
-	TRBV2	TRBJ2-7	-	CASSETGWSSYEQYF	TGTGCCAGCAGTGAAACCGGTTGGAGCTCCTACGAGCAGTACTTC
TRBD1	TRBV9	TRBJ2-7	-	CASSETGAPSSYEQYF	TGTGCCAGCAGCGAGACAGGGGCCCCGAGCTCCTACGAGCAGTACTTC
-	TRBV18	TRBJ2-5	once	CASRMDSTQETQYF	TGTGCCAGTCGTATGGACAGTACCCAAGAGACCCAGTACTTC
TRBD2	TRBV5-1	TRBJ2-7	once	CASSISGTSGTYEQYF	TGCGCCAGCAGCATCTCCGGGACTAGCGGGACCTACGAGCAGTACTTC
-	TRBV6-5	TRBJ2-1	-	CASSPSETYNEQFF	TGTGCCAGCAGTCCTAGCGAAACCTACAATGAGCAGTTCTTC
-	TRBV7-9	TRBJ1-1	few	CASSPRQENTEAFF	TGTGCCAGCAGCCCCCGACAGGAGAACACTGAAGCTTTCTTT
TRBD1	TRBV25-1	TRBJ1-4	-	CASSDTGRGQEKLFF	TGTGCCAGCAGTGATACGGGCAGGGGGCAGGAAAAACTGTTTTTT
-	TRBV28	TRBJ2-3	-	CASSTLLDTQYF	TGTGCCAGCAGTACTTTATTAGATACGCAGTATTTT
TRBD2	TRBV7-9	TRBJ2-1	-	CSSSPPFREVHNEQFF	TGTTCCAGCAGCCCGCCGTTTCGGGAGGTCCACAATGAGCAGTTCTTC
TRBD2	TRBV28	TRBJ2-3	few	CASSTGGTSGLDTQYF	TGTGCCAGCAGTACTGGAGGGACTAGCGGGCTGGATACGCAGTATTTT
-	TRBV27	TRBJ1-2	-	CASSLIGSGEGYTF	TGTGCCAGCAGTTTAATCGGGTCAGGGGAAGGGTATACCTTC
-	TRBV20-1	TRBJ2-3	-	CSAATDTQYF	TGCAGTGCAGCCACAGATACGCAGTATTTT
-	TRBV4-1	TRBJ2-2	-	CASRYRDTGELFF	TGCGCCAGCAGATACAGGGACACCGGGGAGCTGTTTTTT
TRBD2	TRBV19	TRBJ2-1	-	CASSSWSGRPIYNEQFF	TGTGCCAGTAGTTCATGGAGCGGGAGGCCGATTTACAATGAGCAGTTCTTC
TRBD1	TRBV6-1	TRBJ2-1	few	CASSEAGGWWEQFF	TGTGCCAGCAGTGAGGCAGGGGGCTGGTGGGAGCAGTTCTTC
-	TRBV29-1	TRBJ2-7	-	CSVLRPGVGYEQYF	TGCAGCGTATTGCGGCCCGGAGTCGGGTACGAGCAGTACTTC
TRBD1	TRBV18	TRBJ1-1	-	CASSQGQGGDAEAFF	TGTGCCAGCTCACAGGGACAGGGGGGGGACGCTGAAGCTTTCTTT
TRBD1	TRBV9	TRBJ2-7	-	CASSVVPQGRSYEQYF	TGTGCCAGCAGCGTAGTCCCACAGGGGCGCTCCTACGAGCAGTACTTC
TRBD1	TRBV5-1	TRBJ1-1	-	CASSLAGTANTEAFF	TGCGCCAGCAGCTTGGCCGGGACAGCGAACACTGAAGCTTTCTTT
-	TRBV7-9	TRBJ2-1	few	CSSSFAGLGDNEQFF	TGTTCCAGCAGCTTCGCGGGGCTTGGAGACAATGAGCAGTTCTTC
TRBD2	TRBV7-2	TRBJ2-1	-	CASSPWGGINNEQFF	TGTGCCAGCAGCCCTTGGGGGGGGATCAACAATGAGCAGTTCTTC
TRBD2	TRBV7-6	TRBJ2-2	-	CASSLIGLAGNTGELFF	TGTGCCAGCAGCTTGATCGGACTAGCGGGAAACACCGGGGAGCTGTTTTTT
TRBD1	TRBV2	TRBJ1-1	few	CASSVLDRWNRIDTEAFF	TGTGCCAGCAGTGTTTTGGACAGGTGGAATCGAATCGACACTGAAGCTTTCTTT
-	TRBV27	TRBJ1-5	few	CASSRWGGDSNQPQHF	TGTGCCAGCAGCCGATGGGGGGGGGATAGCAATCAGCCCCAGCATTTT
-	TRBV7-9	TRBJ2-2	once	CASSSQRSTGELFF	TGTGCCAGCAGCTCCCAGCGGAGCACCGGGGAGCTGTTTTTT
TRBD1	TRBV6-4	TRBJ1-1	-	CASRGTGNTEAFF	TGTGCCAGCCGTGGGACAGGGAACACTGAAGCTTTCTTT
-	TRBV21-1	TRBJ1-5	many	CASSKEGRAREGQPQHF	TGTGCCAGCAGCAAAGAGGGGCGGGCCAGGGAGGGACAGCCCCAGCATTTT
-	TRBV11-2	TRBJ2-1	-	CASSSNRGYNEQFF	TGTGCCAGCAGCTCCAATAGGGGGTACAATGAGCAGTTCTTC
TRBD2	TRBV28	TRBJ2-1	-	CASSRTSGTYNEQFF	TGTGCCAGCAGTCGGACTAGCGGGACCTACAATGAGCAGTTCTTC
TRBD2	TRBV6-1	TRBJ2-3	few	CASSDKASGGTDTQYF	TGTGCCAGCAGTGACAAGGCTAGCGGGGGCACAGATACGCAGTATTTT
-	TRBV6-1	TRBJ1-1	-	CASKLAGLDTEAFF	TGTGCCAGCAAACTCGCGGGGTTGGACACTGAAGCTTTCTTT
-	TRBV6-1	TRBJ2-5	-	CASTKRETQYF	TGTGCCAGCACCAAGCGGGAGACCCAGTACTTC
-	TRBV5-4	TRBJ1-1	-	CASSLATEAFF	TGTGCCAGCAGCTTGGCTACTGAAGCTTTCTTT
TRBD2	TRBV27	TRBJ2-3	-	CASSFLAGGADTQYF	TGTGCCAGCAGTTTTTTGGCGGGAGGTGCAGATACGCAGTATTTT
-	TRBV20-1	TRBJ1-2	-	CSATPGGYTF	TGCAGTGCTACACCCGGGGGCTACACCTTC
-	TRBV7-2	TRBJ2-7	-	CAVAGQPYYEQYF	TGTGCCGTGGCGGGACAGCCCTACTACGAGCAGTACTTC
-	TRBV15	TRBJ2-1	-	CATSRPDRAPYNEQFF	TGTGCCACCAGCAGACCCGACAGAGCACCCTACAATGAGCAGTTCTTC
-	TRBV28	TRBJ2-7	few	CASSLCWAPSYEQYF	TGTGCCAGCAGTTTATGCTGGGCGCCTTCCTACGAGCAGTACTTC
TRBD2	TRBV28	TRBJ2-1	once	CASSIGTSGLNEQFF	TGTGCCAGCAGTATCGGGACTAGCGGATTGAATGAGCAGTTCTTC
TRBD1	TRBV10-2	TRBJ2-7	few	CASRPGQGVHEQYF	TGCGCCAGCAGGCCGGGACAGGGGGTCCACGAGCAGTACTTC
-	TRBV20-1	TRBJ2-4	once	CSARRIQYF	TGCAGTGCTAGGAGGATTCAGTACTTC
-	TRBV6-5	TRBJ2-1	-	CASIKRPGDEQFF	TGTGCCAGCATTAAACGGCCCGGGGATGAGCAGTTCTTC
-	TRBV10-1	TRBJ2-7	-	CASSESLVSGYEQYF	TGCGCCAGCAGTGAGTCCCTGGTATCAGGCTACGAGCAGTACTTC
-	TRBV5-1	TRBJ1-1	-	CASSLNGHPNTEAFF	TGCGCCAGCAGCTTGAACGGACACCCGAACACTGAAGCTTTCTTT